This TCR beta chain is drawn from a study of cytomegalovirus exposure and HLA in healthy donors. Study-level points and caveats: Later analysis demonstrated an association between a missense DCLRE1C variant and TCR beta V- and J-gene trimming. Presence/absence analyses assumed roughly uniform sequencing depth across donors. What TCR beta sequences reportedly achieved was accurate prediction of HLA-A and HLA-B alleles in most subjects.

In regard to this clone: Its target is not known.

PCR was performed using 60 Vbeta and 13 Jbeta primers. Original processing methods: There were around 77 million unique TCR beta chains by a later count, and 10 million to 12 million of them were shared. Clones were sequenced by immunoSEQ multiplex PCR, and TCRdb holds only the in-frame ones, with some missing. From that table come the V and J calls and clone size; the DNA was used to work out D and trimming. Counted here are about 110,000 clones, around 77% occurring once; the ten biggest clones make up about 2%. Sequenced: PBMCs. This sequence originates from a man aged 18 to 30 in good health and CMV-seronegative.

The CDR3 DNA sequence: TGTGCCAGCAGCTTAGGAAAAGGGAGGCACTACGAGCAGTACTTC. Translated, it gives CASSLGKGRHYEQYF. The V gene is TRBV7-2, the J gene TRBJ2-7; the D gene is possibly TRBD2 (6 bases). Per the germline V gene, CDR1 is SGHTA and CDR2 is FQGNSA. Trimming pared 1 base from V and 3 bases from J, leaving 13 bases between. The CDR3 totals 15 residues.